Listed here are 29 T cell receptor beta chains from one sample, sequenced in a study of glioma-infiltrating T cells. TCR alpha and beta CDR3 regions were amplified from RNA using iRepertoire nested multiplex PCR. Each CDR3 protein gets one entry after TCRdb re-called the multiplex PCR reads with MiXCR. Here the sample spans under 200,000 distinct CDR3 sequences, around 30% being singletons. Sequencing input: glioma tissue, nonneoplastic brain tissue, or PBMCs (not recorded which). The receptors here all came from a human donor with low-grade glioma or glioblastoma, undergoing nonglioma brain surgery, or in good health (not recorded which).

Of note for this clonotype: This sequence may be a read error, since a much larger clone differs from it by one base. This chain links TRBV10-3 with TRBJ1-1; no definite D call. Germline V gives CDR1 ENHRY, CDR2 SYGVKD. V was cut by 8 bases and J by 0 bases, with 10 bases left in between. This CDR3 contains 13 residues. CDR3 coding DNA: TGTGCCATCGGTTGGCAGGTGAACACTGAAGCTTTCTTT. Amino acids: CAIGWQVNTEAFF.

The chain combines TRBV6-2 or TRBV6-3 with TRBJ2-1; TRBD2 matches at 12 bases. CDR1 is MNHEY, CDR2 SVGEGT, per germline. V was pared by 5 bases and J by 8 bases, with 13 bases of the junction left unmatched. This CDR3 region has 17 residues. This chain's CDR3 is CASSPGPLAGGPDEQFF. The CDR3 region has the DNA TGTGCCAGCAGTCCTGGTCCCCTAGCGGGAGGGCCGGATGAGCAGTTCTTC.

The chain joins TRBV19 to TRBJ2-1, with D possibly being TRBD2 (6 bases). V lost 4 bases and J 7 bases, leaving 17 bases between the germline ends. CDR3 size: 15 residues. Germline V gene sequence: CDR1 LNHDA, CDR2 SQIVND (reference sequence). The DNA of the CDR3 is TGTGCCAGTAGTACACCGGGACTCTCTCTGAATGAGCAGTTCTTC. Its protein is CASSTPGLSLNEQFF. Full variable domain (outside the CDR3, taken from reference TRBV19 and TRBJ2-1): DGGITQSPKYLFRKEGQNVTLSCEQNLNHDAMYWYRQDPGQGLRLIYYSQIVNDFQKGDIAEGYSVSREKKESFPLTVTSAQKNPTAFYLCASSTPGLSLNEQFFGPGTRLTVL.

This clonotype was seen at least ten times. A much larger clonotype is one base distant, so this may be a read error. The chain is built from TRBV14 and TRBJ2-5; D unclear. CDR1 is SGHDN and CDR2 is FVKESK in the germline V gene. The CDR3 spans 11 residues. The germline V and J ends were trimmed by 0 bases and 6 bases, with 2 bases remaining between them. The CDR3 protein is CASSQEQTQYF. In DNA, the CDR3 is TGTGCCAGCAGCCAAGAACAGACCCAGTACTTC.

This clonotype was recorded many times. This chain joins TRBV4-1 and TRBJ2-1; D unclear. With 0 bases removed from V and 13 bases from J, the gap between germline ends came to 16 bases. Per germline, CDR1 MGHRA and CDR2 YSYEKL. The CDR3 covers 14 residues. The CDR3 reads CASSQDGGQDAQFF. DNA for the CDR3: TGCGCCAGCAGCCAAGACGGTGGGCAGGATGCCCAGTTCTTC.

This clonotype was counted between two and nine times. The chain links TRBV7-9 to TRBJ2-5; 11 positions agree with TRBD1. Trimming at V came to 10 bases and at J to 4 bases, leaving 8 bases not matched to a gene. This CDR3 spans 14 amino acids. CDR1 SEHNR and CDR2 FQNEAQ come from the germline V gene (reference sequence). The CDR3 sequence: CAIRRTGGTETQYF. DNA of the CDR3: TGTGCCATCCGCCGGACAGGGGGCACAGAGACCCAGTACTTC.

This chain joins TRBV18 and TRBJ1-1; the match to TRBD1 covers 7 bases. Unmatched junction bases numbered 8, after V lost 3 bases and J lost 7 bases. CDR1 and CDR2 (germline): KGHSH, LQKENI. CDR3 length: 14 amino acids. CDR3 bases: TGTGCCAGCTCACCTATGGGGACAGACCTTGAAGCTTTCTTT. This gives the protein CASSPMGTDLEAFF.

CDR3 loop: CASSSRQFSSYEQYF. Written as DNA, the CDR3 is TGTGCCAGCAGCTCCCGACAGTTTAGCTCCTACGAGCAGTACTTC. The gene calls are TRBV7-8 and TRBJ2-7; a possible D gene is TRBD1 (5 bases). Germline CDR1 is SGHVS and CDR2 is FQNEAQ. The CDR3 consists of 15 residues. V was pared by 4 bases and J by 0 bases, with 13 bases between.

At least ten counts were recorded for this clonotype. The chain is built from TRBV27 and TRBJ1-4; 7 nucleotides align to TRBD1. Germline V gene data show CDR1 as MNHEY and CDR2 as SMNVEV (reference sequence). Unmatched junction bases numbered 10, after V lost 5 bases and J lost 7 bases. The CDR3 is 15 amino acids. For the CDR3, the DNA is TGTGCCAGCAGTACCCACAGGGGCGTAGGTGAAAAACTGTTTTTT. It translates to CASSTHRGVGEKLFF.

This clonotype showed up many times. The chain employs TRBV6-1 and TRBJ2-7; the D gene is possibly TRBD2 (7 bases). This CDR3 is 15 amino acids long. V lost 6 bases and J lost 3, with 18 bases in between. Per germline, CDR1 MNHNS and CDR2 SASEGT. The CDR3 DNA follows: TGTGCCAGCAGGGGGGCCGGGACTACCGACTACGAGCAGTACTTC. This sequence encodes CASRGAGTTDYEQYF.

The sample holds many counts of this clonotype. The gene calls are TRBV5-4 and TRBJ1-5; D unclear. With 2 bases removed from V and 5 bases from J, the gap between germline ends came to 8 bases. The germline gives CDR1 SGHNT, CDR2 YYREEE (reference sequence). The CDR3 spans 13 residues. CDR3 coding DNA: TGTGCCAGCAGCTTCGGTGGGGATCAGCCCCAGCATTTT. Its translation: CASSFGGDQPQHF.

This clonotype was seen repeatedly, ten times or more. The chain is built from TRBV6-1 and TRBJ2-7, with 8 positions matching TRBD1. The CDR3 loop spans 15 amino acids. Germline CDR1 is MNHNS and CDR2 is SASEGT. Losses at the gene ends were 4 bases for V and 1 base for J; bases not matched to a gene: 6. The CDR3 sequence: CASSGGTGSSYEQYF. CDR3 nucleotides: TGTGCCAGCAGTGGAGGGACAGGAAGTTCCTACGAGCAGTACTTC.

This clonotype was seen repeatedly, ten times or more. The J gene is TRBJ2-1, the V gene TRBV5-1, with 8 bases matching TRBD2. The germline V gene encodes CDR1 SGHRS and CDR2 YFSETQ. V trimming: 0 bases; J trimming: 4 bases; junction bases outside the gene matches: 3. There are 15 residues in the CDR3. CDR3: CASSLGTSRYNEQFF. The DNA of the CDR3 is TGCGCCAGCAGCTTGGGGACTAGCAGGTACAATGAGCAGTTCTTC.

This clonotype showed up just a few times. The V and J genes are TRBV7-2 and TRBJ2-5; D is uncertain. The CDR3 has 13 amino acids. CDR1 and CDR2 (germline): SGHTA, FQGNSA. V shed 9 bases and J shed 4 bases, with 15 bases lying between them. This CDR3 reads CASQRQSRETQYF. CDR3 nucleotides: TGTGCCAGTCAGAGGCAGTCTCGAGAGACCCAGTACTTC.

This clonotype was detected ten times or more. V usage is TRBV6-2 or TRBV6-3 and J usage is TRBJ1-5; tentatively, D is TRBD1 (6 bases). The CDR3 runs to 13 residues. Germline CDR1 reads MNHEY; CDR2 reads SVGEGT. V lost 4 bases and J 5 bases, leaving 9 bases between the germline ends. The CDR3 bases are TGTGCCAGCAGTTGGACAGATCATCAGCCCCAGCATTTT. This sequence encodes CASSWTDHQPQHF.

To note about this clonotype: This is likely a read error, given that the CDR3 carries no conserved phenylalanine or tryptophan at its end. The V and J genes are TRBV28 and TRBJ2-3, with 7 bases lining up with TRBD1. Per the germline V gene, CDR1 is MDHEN and CDR2 is SYDVKM. There are 16 residues in the CDR3. J was trimmed by 3 bases and V by 8 bases; bases with no gene match: 14. In nucleotides, the CDR3 is TGTGCCAGCGGTGGGAACCAACAGGGGTATACAGATACGCAGTATTTA. It codes for CASGGNQQGYTDTQYL.

A few counts support this clonotype. The V gene is TRBV5-1, the J gene TRBJ2-3, with 9 bases aligning to TRBD2. Trimming removed 5 bases from V and 3 bases from J; junction bases left unmatched: 10. CDR3 length: 16 residues. CDR1 and CDR2 from the germline V gene are SGHRS and YFSETQ. CDR3 nucleotides: TGCGCCAGCAGATCCACCGCTAGCGGGAATACAGATACGCAGTATTTT. Its protein is CASRSTASGNTDTQYF.

Notes on this clonotype: A much larger clone differs from this one at a single base, so this may be a read error. The V call is TRBV4-1, the J call TRBJ2-7, with D maybe TRBD2 (6 bases). Per germline, CDR1 MGHRA and CDR2 YSYEKL. The CDR3 is 16 amino acids. CDR3 amino acids: CASSQDRGGGVYGQYF. Here the CDR3 DNA reads TGCGCCAGCAGCCAAGATAGGGGAGGTGGGGTCTACGGGCAGTACTTC.

The CDR3 region has the DNA TGTGCCAGCAGCAGGACGCCCCAAGAGACCCAGTACTTC. It yields the protein CASSRTPQETQYF. This chain connects TRBV6-1 to TRBJ2-7, with D hard to call. The DNA end is a closer match to TRBJ2-5, so the J assignment may be wrong. This CDR3 comprises 13 residues. The germline V gene encodes CDR1 MNHNS and CDR2 SASEGT.

Ten or more counts support this clonotype. The rearrangement joins TRBV6-2 or TRBV6-3 to TRBJ2-3, with 10 bases matching TRBD1. The germline V gene encodes CDR1 MNHEY and CDR2 SVGEGT. Trimming cost V 6 bases and J 5 bases; bases outside gene matches: 11. The CDR3 consists of 16 residues. This CDR3 is CASSPPPDRGIDTQYF. DNA for the CDR3: TGTGCCAGCAGCCCTCCCCCGGACAGGGGGATAGATACGCAGTATTTT.

This clonotype came up a few times. V is TRBV19 and J is TRBJ2-3; 8 nucleotides align to TRBD2. This CDR3 region has 17 residues. Germline V gives CDR1 LNHDA, CDR2 SQIVND (reference sequence). The J segment lost 2 bases and the V segment lost 1 base, leaving 8 bases of the junction unmatched. The chain's CDR3 is CASSIGGGAGATDTQYF. The CDR3 DNA reads as TGTGCCAGTAGTATAGGCGGGGGAGCGGGAGCCACAGATACGCAGTATTTT. Variable domain in full (rest from reference TRBV19 and TRBJ2-3): DGGITQSPKYLFRKEGQNVTLSCEQNLNHDAMYWYRQDPGQGLRLIYYSQIVNDFQKGDIAEGYSVSREKKESFPLTVTSAQKNPTAFYLCASSIGGGAGATDTQYFGPGTRLTVL.

Ten or more counts support this clonotype. This chain links TRBV18 with TRBJ1-1; D might be TRBD1 (5 bases). The V end was cut by 2 bases, the J end by 5 bases, with 9 bases between. Per the germline V gene, CDR1 is KGHSH and CDR2 is LQKENI. The CDR3 runs 13 residues. CDR3 in DNA: TGTGCCAGCTCACCAAGGAGGGGAACTGAAGCTTTCTTT. This sequence encodes CASSPRRGTEAFF.

This clonotype was picked up a small number of times. J is TRBJ2-7 and V is TRBV3-1, with 11 bases matching TRBD2. The CDR3 totals 16 residues. V shed 4 bases, J shed 3 bases, and the junction held 8 bases outside the gene matches. Germline CDR1 is LGHDT and CDR2 is YNNKEL (reference sequence). This CDR3 reads CASSPGTSGLLYEQYF. The CDR3 DNA reads TGTGCCAGCAGCCCCGGGACTAGCGGACTACTCTACGAGCAGTACTTC.

This clonotype was counted many times. This CDR3 is CASSPGREDTEAFF. The CDR3, as DNA: TGTGCCAGTAGTCCGGGAAGAGAGGATACTGAAGCTTTCTTT. The rearrangement uses TRBV19 and TRBJ1-1; D not certain. This CDR3 region has 14 residues. V was cut by 5 bases and J by 5 bases, with 15 bases left in between. Germline loops: CDR1 LNHDA, CDR2 SQIVND (reference sequence).

Notes on this clonotype: This could be a read error, since a much larger clone is one nucleotide away. The rearrangement uses TRBV4-1 and TRBJ2-7; TRBD2 aligns across 9 bases. This CDR3 has 16 amino acids. Trimming cost V 4 bases and J 3 bases; bases outside gene matches: 10. Germline lookup yields CDR1 MGHRA and CDR2 YSYEKL. CDR3 bases: TGCGCCAGCAGCCCCGTTTCTAGCGGGGACATCTACGAGCAGTACTTC. Translated: CASSPVSSGDIYEQYF.

This clonotype showed up many times. This sequence joins TRBV20-1 and TRBJ1-1; D not resolved. The CDR3 is 11 residues long. With 4 bases removed from V and 6 bases from J, the gap between germline ends came to 9 bases. Germline-derived CDR1 and CDR2 are DFQATT and SNEGSKA (reference sequence). In DNA form, the CDR3 reads TGCAGTGCTATGTTAGGTTCTGAAGCTTTCTTT. Protein product: CSAMLGSEAFF.

The chain carries TRBV6-2 or TRBV6-3 and TRBJ1-2; D may be TRBD1 (5 bases). Germline V CDR1 and CDR2: MNHEY, SVGEGT. V was clipped by 0 bases and J by 3 bases, with 14 bases between them. CDR3 size: 16 residues. The CDR3 here is CASSYSRDGGDYGYTF. The CDR3 bases are TGTGCCAGCAGTTACTCCCGGGACGGTGGAGACTATGGCTACACCTTC.

For this clonotype: This may be a read error, as it is one base from a much larger clone. The J gene is TRBJ2-7, the V gene TRBV20-1, with D tentatively TRBD2 (6 bases). There are 17 residues in the CDR3. The germline V gene has CDR1 DFQATT and CDR2 SNEGSKA (reference sequence). CDR3 sequence (DNA): TGCAGTGCTAGGGAGCATGGAGAGGGACTCAACTACTACAAGCAGTACTTC. As protein: CSAREHGEGLNYYKQYF.

This clonotype was counted ten times or more. This rearrangement joins TRBV4-3 to TRBJ2-5; 11 bases align to TRBD1. V trimming: 3 bases; J trimming: 2 bases; junction bases outside the gene matches: 2. CDR3 size: 15 residues. The germline V gene encodes CDR1 LGHNA and CDR2 YSLEER. CDR3 residues: CASSQGQGEQETQYF. The CDR3 DNA reads as TGCGCCAGCAGCCAGGGACAGGGGGAACAAGAGACCCAGTACTTC.